The source of this T cell receptor beta chain is a study of T cell responses to AZD1222 COVID-19 vaccine. CDR1 is WSHSY and CDR2 is SAAADI in the germline V gene. Trimming took 11 bases from V and 7 from J, leaving 6 bases between them. The CDR3 length is 10 residues. Sequencing was performed with immunoSEQ multiplex PCR; in TCRdb, only in-frame clones are kept and a portion is missing. Among about 84,000 clones listed, 86% were seen once. The source is an adult who received the AZD1222 COVID-19 vaccine. The chain uses TRBV10-2 and TRBJ1-6; D unresolved. The sequences come from peripheral blood, collected 28 days after the second AZD1222 dose. CDR3 amino acids: CADPNSPLHF. The DNA of the CDR3 is TGCGCCGACCCGAATTCACCCCTCCACTTT.